This is a list of T cell receptor beta chains from one sample in a study of T cell responses to AZD1222 COVID-19 vaccine. Assay: immunoSEQ multiplex PCR; the TCRdb copy retains only in-frame clones and omits some. The table lists more than 140,000 clones, 70% to 90% of them singletons. The material was peripheral blood, obtained on day 0 of AZD1222 vaccination. Source of these receptors: an adult in good health. The CDR3 runs from the conserved cysteine through the conserved F or W. D genes are given only for firm matches. Clone size appears in some rows only: once, few, many, or a class for an expanded clone.

j_call | v_call | clone_size | d_call | cdr3_aa | cdr3_nt
TRBJ2-5 | TRBV23-1 | NA | NA | CASSQSGRYQETQYF | TGCGCCAGCAGTCAATCGGGACGGTACCAAGAGACCCAGTACTTC
TRBJ2-2 | TRBV19 | NA | NA | CASSTTTGELFF | TGTGCCAGTAGTACGACCACCGGGGAGCTGTTTTTT
TRBJ1-2 | TRBV7-8 | once | TRBD1 | CASSPLGQGYGYTF | TGTGCCAGCAGCCCTCTAGGACAGGGGTATGGCTACACCTTC
TRBJ1-1 | TRBV19 | NA | NA | CASSIQQGFAAFF | TGTGCCAGTAGTATACAACAGGGTTTTGCAGCTTTCTTT
TRBJ1-2 | TRBV9 | NA | TRBD1 | CASQRDSNYGYTF | TGTGCCAGCCAGCGGGACAGCAACTATGGCTACACCTTC
TRBJ2-7 | TRBV6-5 | few | TRBD2 | CASTNRGGNEQYF | TGTGCCAGCACCAACCGGGGGGGGAACGAGCAGTACTTC
TRBJ2-2 | TRBV24-1 | NA | NA | CATSDLGVTNTGELFF | TGTGCCACCAGTGATTTAGGCGTTACGAACACCGGGGAGCTGTTTTTT
TRBJ2-1 | TRBV7-9 | NA | TRBD2 | CASSFLAGTDHNEQFF | TGTGCCAGCAGCTTTTTAGCGGGAACCGATCACAATGAGCAGTTCTTC
TRBJ1-4 | TRBV29-1 | NA | NA | CSVDSGGEKLFF | TGCAGCGTTGACAGCGGAGGTGAAAAACTGTTTTTT
TRBJ1-5 | TRBV28 | NA | NA | CASSKGGGSNQPQHF | TGTGCCAGCAGCAAAGGGGGGGGGAGCAATCAGCCCCAGCATTTT
TRBJ2-7 | TRBV12-5 | NA | TRBD2 | CASGLVVTSGRPSYEQYF | TGTGCTAGTGGTTTGGTTGTGACTAGCGGGAGGCCCTCCTACGAGCAGTACTTC
TRBJ2-5 | TRBV6-1 | NA | TRBD2 | CASSGLAGLLETQYF | TGTGCCAGCTCGGGGCTAGCGGGATTGTTAGAGACCCAGTACTTC
TRBJ2-2 | TRBV7-9 | NA | NA | CASTPVRVYTGELFF | TGTGCCAGCACCCCGGTTCGGGTGTACACCGGGGAGCTGTTTTTT
TRBJ1-5 | TRBV6-5 | NA | NA | CASSKDWGSNQPQHF | TGTGCCAGCAGCAAGGATTGGGGCAGCAATCAGCCCCAGCATTTT
TRBJ1-2 | TRBV27 | NA | TRBD1 | CASSLSGQGAGGYTF | TGTGCCAGCAGTTTATCCGGACAGGGGGCAGGAGGCTACACCTTC
TRBJ2-2 | TRBV5-8 | NA | NA | CASSHHRKKTGELFF | TGTGCCAGCAGCCACCACAGGAAGAAGACCGGGGAGCTGTTTTTT
TRBJ2-1 | TRBV14 | NA | TRBD2 | CASSHWTSRHNEQFF | TGTGCCAGCAGCCACTGGACTAGCAGACACAATGAGCAGTTCTTC
TRBJ1-2 | TRBV6-2/TRBV6-3 | NA | NA | CASSYTLSGYTF | TGTGCCAGCAGTTACACTCTTAGTGGCTACACCTTC
TRBJ2-5 | TRBV25-1 | NA | NA | CASSEWGETQYF | TGTGCCAGCAGTGAATGGGGGGAGACCCAGTACTTC
TRBJ2-7 | TRBV27 | NA | TRBD2 | CASSSTSGRGAYEQYF | TGTGCCAGCAGTTCCACTAGCGGGAGGGGCGCCTACGAGCAGTACTTC
TRBJ1-2 | TRBV7-2 | few | NA | CASSSAIMTTRYGYTF | TGTGCCAGCAGCTCCGCCATAATGACAACTAGGTATGGCTACACCTTC
TRBJ2-3 | TRBV18 | NA | NA | CASSPIPRDTQYF | TGTGCCAGCTCACCAATCCCGAGAGATACGCAGTATTTT
TRBJ1-2 | TRBV3-1/TRBV3-2 | NA | TRBD1 | CASSPGQGNYGYTF | TGTGCCAGCAGCCCGGGACAGGGGAACTATGGCTACACCTTC
TRBJ2-3 | TRBV7-9 | NA | TRBD1 | CASRQDRAVTDTQYF | TGTGCCAGCAGACAAGACAGGGCGGTGACAGATACGCAGTATTTT
TRBJ2-1 | TRBV15 | NA | TRBD2 | CATSRVSLAGGPGNEQFF | TGTGCCACCAGCAGAGTTAGTCTAGCGGGAGGCCCGGGGAATGAGCAGTTCTTC
TRBJ1-2 | TRBV30 | NA | NA | CAWIQGLSGYTF | TGTGCCTGGATACAGGGATTGTCTGGCTACACCTTC
TRBJ2-7 | TRBV6-5 | NA | TRBD1 | CASSFGGQAYEQYF | TGTGCCAGCAGTTTCGGAGGACAGGCCTACGAGCAGTACTTC
TRBJ1-1 | TRBV30 | NA | NA | CALAEKAKAFF | TGTGCCCTGGCAGAGAAGGCTAAAGCTTTCTTT
TRBJ1-1 | TRBV6-5 | NA | NA | CASSYGEGTEAFF | TGTGCCAGCAGTTACGGGGAGGGCACTGAAGCTTTCTTT
TRBJ2-7 | TRBV29-1 | NA | TRBD1 | CSVLGQGGYEQYF | TGCAGCGTTCTGGGACAGGGGGGTTACGAGCAGTACTTC
TRBJ2-3 | TRBV6-5 | NA | TRBD1 | CASSYRTGTDTQYF | TGTGCCAGCAGTTACCGGACAGGGACAGATACGCAGTATTTT
TRBJ1-1 | TRBV6-6 | once | NA | CASSYTGVYTEAFF | TGTGCCAGCAGTTACACGGGGGTCTACACTGAAGCTTTCTTT
TRBJ1-2 | TRBV12-3/TRBV12-4 | NA | NA | CASSLSGQGYTF | TGTGCCAGCAGTTTATCAGGGCAAGGCTACACCTTC
TRBJ2-3 | TRBV19 | NA | TRBD2 | CASCTSGSIGTDTQYF | TGTGCGAGTTGTACTAGCGGGAGTATAGGCACAGATACGCAGTATTTT
TRBJ1-2 | TRBV18 | NA | NA | CASSPARGHYGYTF | TGTGCCAGCTCACCAGCACGGGGCCACTATGGCTACACCTTC
TRBJ2-1 | TRBV5-3 | NA | TRBD2 | CARSLQAGGCDGEQFF | TGTGCCAGAAGCTTGCAAGCGGGAGGCTGCGATGGGGAGCAGTTCTTC
TRBJ1-2 | TRBV29-1 | NA | NA | CSVEEPGAGGYTF | TGCAGCGTTGAAGAGCCGGGGGCAGGTGGCTACACCTTC
TRBJ2-7 | TRBV6-5 | NA | TRBD1 | CASSYRDRALQYF | TGTGCCAGCAGTTACAGAGACAGGGCTCTGCAGTACTTC
TRBJ2-1 | TRBV5-8 | NA | NA | CASSGSRVHNEQFF | TGTGCCAGCAGCGGAAGCCGGGTTCACAATGAGCAGTTCTTC
TRBJ2-1 | TRBV25-1 | NA | NA | CASSGPGRDPYNEQFF | TGTGCCAGCAGTGGCCCCGGGCGTGACCCTTACAATGAGCAGTTCTTC
TRBJ2-3 | TRBV5-4 | NA | NA | CASSLGHGPDTQYF | TGTGCCAGCAGCTTGGGGCACGGTCCGGATACGCAGTATTTT
TRBJ1-2 | TRBV24-1 | NA | NA | CATSQGAGNSITGYTF | TGTGCCACCAGCCAAGGCGCCGGGAATTCAATTACTGGCTACACCTTC
TRBJ2-6 | TRBV19 | NA | TRBD2 | CASTPGGWSGANVLTF | TGTGCCAGTACTCCGGGAGGGTGGTCTGGGGCCAACGTCCTGACTTTC
TRBJ2-7 | TRBV7-7 | NA | NA | CASSIENGYEQYF | TGTGCTAGCAGTATAGAAAACGGGTACGAGCAGTACTTC
TRBJ1-1 | TRBV6-5 | NA | NA | CASRLTGQNTEAFF | TGTGCCAGCAGATTGACCGGGCAGAACACTGAAGCTTTCTTT
TRBJ1-4 | TRBV12-3/TRBV12-4 | NA | NA | CASSLSEKLFF | TGTGCCAGCAGTTTAAGTGAAAAACTGTTTTTT
TRBJ2-4 | TRBV19 | NA | TRBD1 | CASSIDRTGSKNIQYF | TGTGCCAGTAGTATAGATCGGACAGGTTCGAAAAACATTCAGTACTTC
TRBJ2-7 | TRBV5-6 | NA | TRBD2 | CASSWLTGGEQYF | TGTGCCAGCAGCTGGCTGACGGGGGGCGAGCAGTACTTC
TRBJ1-2 | TRBV28 | NA | NA | CASYTVNYGYTF | TGTGCCAGCTACACAGTGAACTATGGCTACACCTTC
TRBJ1-1 | TRBV6-5 | NA | TRBD1 | CASSWGQANTEAFF | TGTGCCAGCAGCTGGGGACAGGCTAACACTGAAGCTTTCTTT
TRBJ1-1 | TRBV7-9 | once | NA | CASSLSGGRDTEAFF | TGTGCCAGCTCCCTATCCGGGGGGAGGGACACTGAAGCTTTCTTT
TRBJ1-1 | TRBV27 | NA | TRBD1 | CASRQGRGETFF | TGTGCCAGCAGACAGGGGAGGGGGGAGACTTTCTTT
TRBJ2-3 | TRBV12-5 | NA | NA | CASGLGSHTDTQYF | TGTGCTAGTGGTTTAGGCTCTCACACAGATACGCAGTATTTT
TRBJ1-6 | TRBV3-1/TRBV3-2 | NA | NA | CASSQDSRRSPLHF | TGTGCCAGCAGCCAAGACAGCCGTCGCTCACCCCTCCACTTT
TRBJ2-7 | TRBV6-5 | once | NA | CASSHTRDSYEQYF | TGTGCCAGCAGTCATACTAGGGACTCCTACGAGCAGTACTTC
TRBJ2-7 | TRBV7-2 | NA | NA | CASSLSPVLSEQYF | TGTGCCAGCAGCTTATCCCCCGTCTTAAGCGAGCAGTACTTC
TRBJ2-1 | TRBV9 | NA | NA | CASSALSGNEQFF | TGTGCCAGCAGCGCCCTCTCAGGCAATGAGCAGTTCTTC
TRBJ2-6 | TRBV9 | few | TRBD1 | CASSVTPGTGLSGANVLTF | TGTGCCAGCAGCGTTACCCCCGGGACAGGGCTCTCTGGGGCCAACGTCCTGACTTTC
TRBJ2-3 | TRBV7-9 | NA | NA | CASSDWAADTQYF | TGTGCCAGCAGCGACTGGGCGGCAGATACGCAGTATTTT